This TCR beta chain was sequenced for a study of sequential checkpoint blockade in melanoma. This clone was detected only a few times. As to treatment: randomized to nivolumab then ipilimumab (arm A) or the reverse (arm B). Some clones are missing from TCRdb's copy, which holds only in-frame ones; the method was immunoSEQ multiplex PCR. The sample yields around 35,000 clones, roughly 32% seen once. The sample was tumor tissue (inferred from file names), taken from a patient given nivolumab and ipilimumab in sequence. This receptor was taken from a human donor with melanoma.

CDR3 nucleotides: TGTGCCAGCTCACCGCTTGACAGAGACACTGAAGCTTTCTTT. Translated: CASSPLDRDTEAFF. The rearrangement links TRBV18 to TRBJ1-1; D may be TRBD1 (5 bases). The V end lost 3 bases, the J end lost 3 bases, and 11 bases lay between the germline ends. Germline V gene sequence: CDR1 KGHSH, CDR2 LQKENI. The CDR3 is made up of 14 amino acids.